The source of this T cell receptor beta chain is a study of shared clonotypes between healthy human individuals. In the original processing: ImmunoSEQ yielded junction-only sequences lacking quality scores, so filtering differed. Profiling relied on immunoSEQ multiplex PCR, and the TCRdb table lists in-frame clones only, not all of them. The D gene and trimming were derived from the DNA, and the V and J assignments and clone size from that table. The data contain about 990,000 clones, around three quarters of them singletons. The sequencing sample was made of memory CD4+ T cells from PBMCs. Subset noted: CD45RA-negative fraction. This TCR was recovered from a man younger than 30 in good health. Some clones in this sample may be carry-over from other donors' samples.

The CDR3 DNA is TGTGCCAGCAGTTTAAAGGGAGGCTACGAGCAGTACTTC. It encodes CASSLKGGYEQYF. The rearrangement links TRBV27 to TRBJ2-7, with a tentative D call TRBD2 (6 bases). With 2 bases removed from V and 3 bases from J, the gap between germline ends came to 8 bases. The CDR3 loop spans 13 amino acids. The germline CDR1 and CDR2 sequences are MNHEY and SMNVEV (reference sequence).